A single sample gave rise to the 11 T cell receptor beta chains below, sequenced in a study of cytotoxic CD8 clonotypes in ibrutinib-treated CLL. The data were produced by immunoSEQ multiplex PCR, yet TCRdb's version contains in-frame clones alone and is incomplete. The repertoire holds 150,000 to 200,000 clones, 81% seen once, with about 2% in the top ten. The sample consisted of PBMCs, taken after 12 months of ibrutinib treatment. The origin of the receptors is a human donor with chronic lymphocytic leukemia.

This sequence joins TRBV4-1 and TRBJ2-1; D perhaps matches TRBD1 (5 bases). This CDR3 has 15 residues. From germline, CDR1 is MGHRA and CDR2 YSYEKL. The V and J ends lost 6 bases and 5 bases respectively, with 17 bases between them. CDR3 coding DNA: TGCGCCAGCAGACGAACCTGGCAGGGTAACAATGAGCAGTTCTTC. Its protein product is CASRRTWQGNNEQFF.

V and J are TRBV5-4 and TRBJ2-5; 9 positions agree with TRBD1. Germline assignment: CDR1 SGHNT and CDR2 YYREEE (reference sequence). V dropped 0 bases and J dropped 2; count of bases not matched to a gene: 2. The CDR3 spans 15 residues. Here the CDR3 reads CASSLVGTGQETQYF. CDR3 bases: TGTGCCAGCAGCTTGGTGGGGACAGGGCAAGAGACCCAGTACTTC.

The chain links TRBV19 to TRBJ1-2; D perhaps matches TRBD1 (6 bases). V shed 5 bases and J shed 4 bases, with 14 bases lying between them. CDR3 length: 14 amino acids. Germline CDR1 reads LNHDA; CDR2 reads SQIVND (reference sequence). The CDR3, as DNA: TGTGCCAGTAGTCCTGGGGGACAAGCCTATGGCTACACCTTC. It specifies CASSPGGQAYGYTF. Full variable domain (rest looked up from reference TRBV19 and TRBJ1-2): DGGITQSPKYLFRKEGQNVTLSCEQNLNHDAMYWYRQDPGQGLRLIYYSQIVNDFQKGDIAEGYSVSREKKESFPLTVTSAQKNPTAFYLCASSPGGQAYGYTFGSGTRLTVV.

The chain employs TRBV19 and TRBJ2-3; no clear D. Germline V CDR1 and CDR2: LNHDA, SQIVND (reference sequence). The CDR3 has 15 amino acids. Trimming stripped 7 bases from V and 0 bases from J, with 14 bases between. Here the CDR3 reads CASTHRFLSTDTQYF. DNA of the CDR3: TGTGCCAGTACCCATCGGTTCCTCAGCACAGATACGCAGTATTTT.

This chain joins TRBV28 and TRBJ2-7; weak D call: TRBD2 (6 bases). Trimming took off 2 bases at V and 4 bases at J, with 24 bases between the two ends. The CDR3 is 18 residues long. CDR1 is MDHEN, CDR2 SYDVKM, per germline. In DNA, the CDR3 is TGTGCCAGCAGTTTAGCGGGGCGTTGGAACCACCCTTTTTACGAGCAGTACTTC. It is translated as CASSLAGRWNHPFYEQYF.

The rearrangement links TRBV18 to TRBJ1-4; 9 bases are shared with TRBD1. This CDR3 spans 15 amino acids. In germline, CDR1 is KGHSH, CDR2 LQKENI. The V segment lost 3 bases and the J segment 7 bases; nucleotides outside the gene matches: 6. The CDR3 nucleotides are TGTGCCAGCTCACCGCACAGGGGGCGGGGTGAAAAACTGTTTTTT. Residues: CASSPHRGRGEKLFF.

The chain employs TRBV7-2 and TRBJ1-1, with unresolved D. The CDR3 runs to 11 residues. Germline loops: CDR1 SGHTA, CDR2 FQGNSA. The V end was cut by 6 bases, the J end by 3 bases, with 5 bases between. CDR3 region: CASSRDTEAFF. The DNA for the CDR3 is TGTGCCAGCAGTAGAGACACTGAAGCTTTCTTT.

The chain combines TRBV19 with TRBJ1-1; D is perhaps TRBD1 (5 bases). The germline CDR1 and CDR2 sequences are LNHDA and SQIVND (reference sequence). This CDR3 is 15 amino acids long. V was clipped by 2 bases and J by 1 base, with 11 bases between them. Here the CDR3 reads CASSIFRQKNTEAFF. The CDR3 bases are TGTGCCAGTAGTATATTCAGACAGAAGAACACTGAAGCTTTCTTT.

The rearrangement uses TRBV5-1 and TRBJ2-2; D unresolved. Germline values: CDR1 SGHRS, CDR2 YFSETQ. This CDR3 has 14 residues. V was clipped by 6 bases and J by 1 base, with 10 bases between them. The CDR3 spells CASTTGGNTGELFF. The CDR3, as DNA: TGCGCCAGCACGACGGGCGGGAACACCGGGGAGCTGTTTTTT.

The sample holds many counts of this clone. The chain combines TRBV6-1 with TRBJ1-3, with TRBD1 matching 8 bases. The CDR3 has 16 residues. V lost 4 bases, J lost 0 bases, and 5 bases stayed unmatched. Germline assignment: CDR1 MNHNS and CDR2 SASEGT. The CDR3 coding sequence is TGTGCCAGCAGTGGGGACAGGACTCTCTCTGGAAACACCATATATTTT. Translation: CASSGDRTLSGNTIYF.

The chain employs TRBV6-5 and TRBJ2-5; possibly TRBD2 for D (5 bases). Trimming cost V 6 bases and J 3 bases, with 11 bases left between them. Germline CDR1 reads MNHEY; CDR2 reads SVGAGI. This CDR3 is 13 amino acids long. As DNA, the CDR3 is TGTGCCAGCAGGAGGGCCCAGAAAGAGACCCAGTACTTC. Residues: CASRRAQKETQYF.